The clone carrying this T cell receptor (beta chain) was picked up one time. This sample stems from a study of response to subunit inactivated influenza vaccine. TCRdb reanalysed the RT-PCR reads using MiXCR and keeps one entry per CDR3 protein. This sample yields about 540,000 distinct CDR3 sequences, of which around 25% are seen a single time; 2.8% belongs to the top ten. The CDR3 length is 13 residues. The ends were cut back, 5 bases at V and 5 bases at J, with 12 bases in the middle. Germline CDR1 reads SGHDT; CDR2 reads YYEEEE. The same data also went into a second study, on T cells expressing NK-cell markers. That source adds: 5'RACE template switching with UMIs produced the TCR beta cDNA. Investigators obtained TCR beta repertoires from sorted CD3+CD56+NKG2C+, CD3+CD56+NKG2C- and CD3+CD56-NKG2C+ T cells. These clonotypes additionally ranked first within the CD3+CD56-NKG2C+ fraction of four donors. Expanded NKG2C+ T cell clones were not confirmed as HCMV-specific.

The input for sequencing was CD4+ T cells sorted from PBMCs, taken about 11 days after vaccination. The TCR originated in a man aged 50-59 years who received an inactivated influenza vaccine. V gene TRBV5-6 combines with J gene TRBJ2-3; D is unresolved. Here the CDR3 reads CASSSGPQDTQYF. In DNA, the CDR3 is TGTGCCAGCAGTTCCGGGCCTCAAGATACGCAGTATTTT.